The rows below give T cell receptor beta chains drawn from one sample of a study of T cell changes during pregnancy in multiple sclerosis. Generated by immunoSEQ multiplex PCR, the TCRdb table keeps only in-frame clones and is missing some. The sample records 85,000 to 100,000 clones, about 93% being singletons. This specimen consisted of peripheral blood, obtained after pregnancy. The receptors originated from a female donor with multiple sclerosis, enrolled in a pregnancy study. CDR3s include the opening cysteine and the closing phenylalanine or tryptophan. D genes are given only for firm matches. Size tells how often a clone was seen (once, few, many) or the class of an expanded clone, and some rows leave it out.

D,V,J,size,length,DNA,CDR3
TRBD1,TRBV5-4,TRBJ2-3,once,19,TGTGCCAGCAGCAGAGGACAGGGGGCCCCCACATGGGGCGCAGATACGCAGTATTTT,CASSRGQGAPTWGADTQYF
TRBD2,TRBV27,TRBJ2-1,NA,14,TGTGCCAGCAGTTTTGCGGGAGGCCGTAGTGAGCAGTTCTTC,CASSFAGGRSEQFF
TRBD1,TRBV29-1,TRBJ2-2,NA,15,TGCAGCGTTGAGGGGGGACAGGCCAACACCGGGGAGCTGTTTTTT,CSVEGGQANTGELFF
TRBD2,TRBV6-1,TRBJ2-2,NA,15,TGTGCCAGCAGTGAAAGCGGGACCTACACCGGGGAGCTGTTTTTT,CASSESGTYTGELFF
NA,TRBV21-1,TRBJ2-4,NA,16,TGTGCCAGCAGCAAATGTCACAGCCTAGCCAAAAACATTCAGTACTTC,CASSKCHSLAKNIQYF
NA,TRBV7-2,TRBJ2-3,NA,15,TGTGCCAGCAGCTTAGCGGGAGGGGGTGGGAATACGCAGTATTTT,CASSLAGGGGNTQYF
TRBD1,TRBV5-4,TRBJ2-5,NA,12,TGTGCCAGCAGCGGGACAGAAGAGACCCAGTACTTC,CASSGTEETQYF
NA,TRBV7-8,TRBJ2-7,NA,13,TGTGCCAGCAGCTCCGAGATAGTCCACGAGCAGTACTTC,CASSSEIVHEQYF
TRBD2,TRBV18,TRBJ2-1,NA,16,TGTGCCAGCTCACAGCAGCGGGAGGGGATCTACAATGAGCAGTTCTTC,CASSQQREGIYNEQFF
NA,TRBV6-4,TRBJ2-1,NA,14,TGTGCCAGCAGTGGGGAACTAGGTTCCAATGAGCAGTTCTTC,CASSGELGSNEQFF
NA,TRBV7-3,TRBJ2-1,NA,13,TGTGCCAGCAGCTCAACAGGGAGGAATGAGCAGTTCTTC,CASSSTGRNEQFF
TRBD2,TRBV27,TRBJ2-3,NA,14,TGTGCCAGCAGTTTCGCTCCTAGCGGCGATACGCAGTATTTT,CASSFAPSGDTQYF
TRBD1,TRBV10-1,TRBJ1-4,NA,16,TGCGCCAGCAGTTCAGACAGGGATCGTCGTGATGAAAAACTGTTTTTT,CASSSDRDRRDEKLFF
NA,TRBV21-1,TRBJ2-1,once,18,TGTGCCAGCAGCAAGGCAAGGGGACAGGGTACCAACAACAATGAGCAGTTCTTC,CASSKARGQGTNNNEQFF
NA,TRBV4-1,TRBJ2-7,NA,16,TGCGCCAGCAGCCAAGGGACTGCCATTTCGAGTTACGAGCAGTACTTC,CASSQGTAISSYEQYF
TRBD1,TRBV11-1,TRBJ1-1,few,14,TGTGCCAGCACATCGGACAGGATGAACACTGAAGCTTTCTTT,CASTSDRMNTEAFF
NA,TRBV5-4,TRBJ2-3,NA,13,TGTGCCAGCAGCTATAGAGGGACAGATACGCAGTATTTT,CASSYRGTDTQYF
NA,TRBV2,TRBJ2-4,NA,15,TGTGCCAGCAGTTCCGCAGGACAGTCCAAAAACATTCAGTACTTC,CASSSAGQSKNIQYF
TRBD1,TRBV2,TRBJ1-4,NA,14,TGTGCCAGCAGTCAGACAGGGATGGGGGAAAAACTGTTTTTT,CASSQTGMGEKLFF
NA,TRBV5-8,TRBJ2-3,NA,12,TGTGCCAGCAGCCTCAACTACGATACGCAGTATTTT,CASSLNYDTQYF
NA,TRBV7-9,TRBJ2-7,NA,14,TGTGCCAGCAGCTTAAGGTCCCGGGATCGCGAGCAGTACTTC,CASSLRSRDREQYF
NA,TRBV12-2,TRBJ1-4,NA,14,TGTGCAAGTCGCTCCTTAGAGCTTAATGAAAAACTGTTTTTT,CASRSLELNEKLFF
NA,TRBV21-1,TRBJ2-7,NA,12,TGTGCCAGCAGCCCCGGGACCTACGAGCAGTACTTC,CASSPGTYEQYF
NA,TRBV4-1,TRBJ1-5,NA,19,TGCGCCAGCAGCCAAGATGCCCAGCCCACCCGGTGGCGGAGTCAGCCCCAGCATTTT,CASSQDAQPTRWRSQPQHF
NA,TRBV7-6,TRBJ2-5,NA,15,TGTGCCAGCAGCTTAGTAAAAGGGGTTATAGAGACCCAGTACTTC,CASSLVKGVIETQYF
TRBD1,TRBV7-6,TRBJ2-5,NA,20,TGTGCCAGCAGCTTATGGAGTCAGGTCGGGACAGGGATGTGGCAAGAGACCCAGTACTTC,CASSLWSQVGTGMWQETQYF
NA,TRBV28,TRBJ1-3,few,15,TGTGCCAGCAGTCCATGGAGGGGCACTGGAAACACCATATATTTT,CASSPWRGTGNTIYF
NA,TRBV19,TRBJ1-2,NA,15,TGTGCCAGTAGGATACCGGACTCCTCCAACTATGGCTACACCTTC,CASRIPDSSNYGYTF
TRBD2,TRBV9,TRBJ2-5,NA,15,TGTGCCAGCAGCGTTTCCAGCGGGAGGGGAGAGACCCAGTACTTC,CASSVSSGRGETQYF
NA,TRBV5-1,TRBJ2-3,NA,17,TGCGCCAGCAGCCACGGGCCGGTCGGAGGGAGCACAGATACGCAGTATTTT,CASSHGPVGGSTDTQYF
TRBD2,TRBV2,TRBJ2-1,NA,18,TGTGCCACCCAGACATGGGGGGGGAAGGCAGGCTCCTACAATGAGCAGTTCTTC,CATQTWGGKAGSYNEQFF
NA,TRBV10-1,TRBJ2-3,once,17,TGCGCCAGCAGTGAGTCGAGAGGGGGACCCCTCACAGATACGCAGTATTTT,CASSESRGGPLTDTQYF
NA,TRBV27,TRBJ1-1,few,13,TGTGCCAGCAGCCAGAGCCGACAGGAACCGAAGGTATTT,CASSQSRQEPKVF
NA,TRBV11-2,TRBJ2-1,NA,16,TGTGCCAGCAGCTTAGGGGGGAGGGGGTTCCTCAAGGAGCAGTTCTTC,CASSLGGRGFLKEQFF